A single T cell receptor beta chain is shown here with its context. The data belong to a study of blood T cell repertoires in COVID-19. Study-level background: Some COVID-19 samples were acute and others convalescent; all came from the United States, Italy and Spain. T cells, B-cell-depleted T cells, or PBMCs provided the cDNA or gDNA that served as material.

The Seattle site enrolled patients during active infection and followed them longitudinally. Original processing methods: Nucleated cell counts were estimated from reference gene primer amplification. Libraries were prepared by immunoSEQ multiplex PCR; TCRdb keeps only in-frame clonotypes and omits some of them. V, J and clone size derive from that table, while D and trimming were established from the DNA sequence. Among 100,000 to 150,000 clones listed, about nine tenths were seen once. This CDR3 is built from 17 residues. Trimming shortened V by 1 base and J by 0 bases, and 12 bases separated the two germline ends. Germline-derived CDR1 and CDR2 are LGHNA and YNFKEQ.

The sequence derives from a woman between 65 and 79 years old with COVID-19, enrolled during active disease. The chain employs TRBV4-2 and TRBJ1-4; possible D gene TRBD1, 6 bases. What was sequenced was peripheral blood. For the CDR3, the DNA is TGTGCCAGCAGCCAAGTACCCAGGGGTGCAACTAATGAAAAACTGTTTTTT. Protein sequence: CASSQVPRGATNEKLFF.